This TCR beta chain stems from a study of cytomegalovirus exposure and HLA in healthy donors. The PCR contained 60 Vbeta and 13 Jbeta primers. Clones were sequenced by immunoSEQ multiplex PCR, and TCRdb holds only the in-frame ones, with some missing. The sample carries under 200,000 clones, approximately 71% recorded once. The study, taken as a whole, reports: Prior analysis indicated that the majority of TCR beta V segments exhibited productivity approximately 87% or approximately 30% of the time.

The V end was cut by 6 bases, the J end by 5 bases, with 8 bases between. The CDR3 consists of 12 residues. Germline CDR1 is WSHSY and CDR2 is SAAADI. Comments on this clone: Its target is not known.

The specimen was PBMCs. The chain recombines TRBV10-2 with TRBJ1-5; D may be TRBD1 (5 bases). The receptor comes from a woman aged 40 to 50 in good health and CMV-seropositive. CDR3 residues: CASRQGDQPQHF. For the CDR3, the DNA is TGCGCCAGCAGGCAGGGCGATCAGCCCCAGCATTTT.